A single sample gave rise to the 4 T cell receptor beta chains below, sequenced in a study of T cell responses to AZD1222 COVID-19 vaccine. Profiling relied on immunoSEQ multiplex PCR, and the TCRdb table lists in-frame clones only, not all of them. This sample carries approximately 83,000 clones, 75% to 95% of them seen once, and the ten largest clones take 4.5% to 5.5%. This specimen was peripheral blood, taken on day 0 of MenACWY control vaccination. The origin of the receptors is an adult in good health.

V usage is TRBV28 and J usage is TRBJ1-3; no definite D call. There are 15 residues in the CDR3. Germline-derived CDR1 and CDR2 are MDHEN and SYDVKM. V was cut by 4 bases and J by 0 bases, with 10 bases left in between. CDR3 nucleotides: TGTGCCAGCAGTTCTAGGACCGGCTCTGGAAACACCATATATTTT. Its protein is CASSSRTGSGNTIYF.

The chain joins TRBV4-2 to TRBJ2-3; D possibly corresponds to TRBD1 (5 bases). Germline CDR1 LGHNA, CDR2 YNFKEQ. The CDR3 length is 18 residues. V lost 5 bases, J lost 0 bases, and 21 bases lay in between. The CDR3 here is CASSSPTHWGPSTDTQYF. In DNA form, the CDR3 reads TGTGCCAGCAGCTCCCCGACCCACTGGGGCCCTAGCACAGATACGCAGTATTTT.

The chain has TRBV6-1 and TRBJ2-1; TRBD2 aligns across 9 bases. CDR1 and CDR2 from the germline V gene are MNHNS and SASEGT. After removal of 4 bases from V and 4 bases from J, the junction contained 8 bases not matched to a gene. The CDR3 length is 16 residues. The CDR3: CASSVQPSGRYNEQFF. CDR3 DNA sequence: TGTGCCAGCAGTGTTCAACCGAGCGGGAGGTACAATGAGCAGTTCTTC.

The CDR3 region has the DNA TGTGCCAGCAGCGTAGGGTGGCACCCCACATCAGACACCGGGGAGCTGTTTTTT. It yields the protein CASSVGWHPTSDTGELFF. J is TRBJ2-2 and V is TRBV9; D call uncertain. Germline CDR1 and CDR2: SGDLS and YYNGEE. The CDR3 consists of 18 residues. V was trimmed by 0 bases and J by 3 bases, leaving 18 bases between them.